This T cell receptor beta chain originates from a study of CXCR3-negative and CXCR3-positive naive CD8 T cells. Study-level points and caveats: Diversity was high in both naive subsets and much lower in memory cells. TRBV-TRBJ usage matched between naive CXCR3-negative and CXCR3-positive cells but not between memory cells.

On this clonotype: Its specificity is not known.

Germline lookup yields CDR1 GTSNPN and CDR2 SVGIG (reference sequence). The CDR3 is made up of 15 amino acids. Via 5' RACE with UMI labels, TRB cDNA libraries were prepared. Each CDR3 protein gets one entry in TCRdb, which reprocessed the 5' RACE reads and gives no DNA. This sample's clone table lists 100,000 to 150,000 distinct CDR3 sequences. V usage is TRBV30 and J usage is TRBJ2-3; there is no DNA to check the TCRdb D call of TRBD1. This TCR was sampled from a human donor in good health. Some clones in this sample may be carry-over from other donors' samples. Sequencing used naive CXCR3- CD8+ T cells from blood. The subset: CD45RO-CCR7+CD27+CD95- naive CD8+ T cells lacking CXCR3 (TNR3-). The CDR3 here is CAWSLAAGGLDTQYF.